Included here is one TCR beta chain sequence, with context. The antigen is unknown. TCRdb ran MiXCR on the RT-PCR reads and lists one entry per CDR3 protein. The profile shows approximately 680,000 distinct CDR3 sequences, 15% to 18% of them singletons. This specimen belongs to a study of response to subunit inactivated influenza vaccine. Study-wide results and caveats: The authors offered the suggestion that each seasonal influenza vaccination recruits few new T cells.

The length of the CDR3 is 15 residues. The germline V gene encodes CDR1 SGHAT and CDR2 FQNNGV. With 5 bases clipped from V and 5 bases from J, the junction kept 6 bases outside the gene matches. The clonotype originates from a man aged 50 to 60 who received an inactivated influenza vaccine. The source was PBMCs from blood, collected 11 to 12 days after vaccination. This chain links TRBV11-2 with TRBJ2-3; 11 bases are shared with TRBD2. The CDR3 nucleotides read TGTGCCAGCAGCCAGACTAGCGGGGTTGGAGATACGCAGTATTTT. This sequence encodes CASSQTSGVGDTQYF.